The 17 T cell receptor beta chains below come from one sample, sequenced in a study of blood T cell repertoires in COVID-19. TCRdb's table, derived via immunoSEQ multiplex PCR, lists solely in-frame clones and lacks some. The table has some 490,000 clones, approximately 86% seen once. Sequencing used PBMCs or T cells enriched from blood (not recorded which). These receptors were obtained from a woman aged 60 to 75 who had recovered from COVID-19.

J is TRBJ1-1 and V is TRBV19; no definite D call. CDR3 length: 15 residues. V was cut by 0 bases and J by 2 bases, with 10 bases left in between. Germline V gene data show CDR1 as LNHDA and CDR2 as SQIVND (reference sequence). The CDR3 loop is CASSIDGEGNTEAFF. CDR3 bases: TGTGCCAGTAGTATAGATGGGGAGGGAAACACTGAAGCTTTCTTT.

This chain joins TRBV13 and TRBJ1-2; D is undetermined. The V and J ends lost 0 bases and 6 bases respectively, with 5 bases between them. This CDR3 comprises 12 residues. Germline V lookup: CDR1 PRHDT, CDR2 FYEKMQ (reference sequence). The CDR3 spells CASSLGTDGYTF. The DNA for the CDR3 is TGTGCCAGCAGCTTAGGTACAGATGGCTACACCTTC. The full variable domain, its missing parts supplied by reference TRBV13 and TRBJ1-2, is AAGVIQSPRHLIKEKRETATLKCYPIPRHDTVYWYQQGPGQDPQFLISFYEKMQSDKGSIPDRFSAQQFSDYHSELNMSSLELGDSALYFCASSLGTDGYTFGSGTRLTVV.

DNA of the CDR3: TGTGCTAGTGGTTTGCGAGGTGTCGGGGAGCTGTTTTTT. Amino acids: CASGLRGVGELFF. The gene calls are TRBV12-5 and TRBJ2-2; D not resolved. This CDR3 comprises 13 residues. From germline, CDR1 is LGHNT and CDR2 FRNRAP. Deletions cut 2 bases from V and 7 bases from J, with 8 bases between.

This clone was found once. The chain joins TRBV19 to TRBJ2-1; TRBD1 matches 9 bases. The CDR3 spans 15 residues. Germline-derived CDR1 and CDR2 are LNHDA and SQIVND (reference sequence). The J segment lost 4 bases and the V segment lost 6 bases, leaving 7 bases of the junction unmatched. The CDR3 loop is CASRAGTGLYNEQFF. Written as DNA, the CDR3 is TGTGCCAGTAGGGCAGGGACAGGGCTTTACAATGAGCAGTTCTTC.

The chain has TRBV27 and TRBJ2-1, with TRBD2 matching over 7 bases. There are 16 residues in the CDR3. The germline V gene encodes CDR1 MNHEY and CDR2 SMNVEV (reference sequence). Trimming at V came to 1 base and at J to 6 bases, leaving 9 bases not matched to a gene. CDR3 DNA sequence: TGTGCCAGCAGTTTATACGGGGGGAAGGTCGTCAATGAGCAGTTCTTC. Protein: CASSLYGGKVVNEQFF.

This clone showed up just a few times. The same CDR3 also results from other DNA sequences found in this sample. The rearrangement joins TRBV28 to TRBJ2-2; D is possibly TRBD2 (5 bases). Germline lookup yields CDR1 MDHEN and CDR2 SYDVKM. The V end was cut by 6 bases, the J end by 6 bases, with 11 bases between. This CDR3 is built from 13 residues. The CDR3 region is CASRTPGAGELFF. CDR3 nucleotide sequence: TGTGCCAGCAGGACCCCCGGGGCCGGGGAGCTGTTTTTT.

The chain is built from TRBV4-1 and TRBJ1-2; D may be TRBD1 (5 bases). Trimming removed 3 bases at V and 4 bases at J, with 15 bases between. Germline CDR1 reads MGHRA; CDR2 reads YSYEKL. CDR3 length: 15 residues. For the CDR3, the DNA is TGCGCCAGCAGCCACTCCGGGACTCTGATCTATGGCTACACCTTC. Translated, it gives CASSHSGTLIYGYTF.

The chain uses TRBV28 and TRBJ1-5; no firm D call. V lost 7 bases and J 9 bases, leaving 13 bases between the germline ends. In germline, CDR1 is MDHEN, CDR2 SYDVKM. The CDR3 consists of 12 residues. In nucleotides, the CDR3 is TGTGCCAGCATCTCGAATCGGGGGCCCCAGCATTTT. Amino acid sequence: CASISNRGPQHF.

This chain's CDR3 is CASSLRKDSPPTNEKLFF. The CDR3 DNA follows: TGTGCCAGCAGCTTGAGGAAAGACAGTCCCCCAACTAATGAAAAACTGTTTTTT. The gene calls are TRBV7-2 and TRBJ1-4, with TRBD1 as a possible D gene (5 bases). Trimming removed 3 bases from V and 0 bases from J, with 17 bases in between. The CDR3 length is 18 residues. Germline CDR1 and CDR2: SGHTA and FQGNSA.

This clone was picked up one time. This chain joins TRBV27 and TRBJ1-3; 7 bases are shared with TRBD1. The CDR3 sequence is 14 residues long. Germline CDR1 and CDR2: MNHEY and SMNVEV (reference sequence). J lost 2 bases, V lost 5 bases, and 3 bases had no gene match. CDR3 in DNA: TGTGCCAGCAGTACTAGGGGGCCTGGAAACACCATATATTTT. This translates into CASSTRGPGNTIYF.

This rearrangement joins TRBV10-3 to TRBJ1-2; 9 positions match TRBD1. The CDR3 runs 13 residues. V was pared by 7 bases and J by 5 bases, with 5 bases of the junction left unmatched. Germline CDR1 is ENHRY and CDR2 is SYGVKD. CDR3 amino acids: CAITLGQGYGYTF. DNA for the CDR3: TGTGCCATCACCCTGGGACAGGGTTATGGCTACACCTTC.

Points on this clone: Other nucleotide sequences from this sample produce the same CDR3. This chain links TRBV3-1 (or the pseudogene TRBV3-2) with TRBJ1-3, with no clear D. The germline V gene encodes CDR1 LGHDT and CDR2 YNNKEL (reference sequence). V was clipped by 3 bases and J by 0 bases, with 6 bases between them. The CDR3 loop spans 14 amino acids. CDR3: CASSQGVSGNTIYF. The CDR3 nucleotides read TGTGCCAGCAGCCAGGGAGTCTCTGGAAACACCATATATTTT.

This chain joins TRBV11-2 and TRBJ1-4; tentatively, D is TRBD1 (5 bases). The germline gives CDR1 SGHAT, CDR2 FQNNGV. There are 12 residues in the CDR3. Trimming shortened V by 1 base and J by 12 bases, and 9 bases separated the two germline ends. DNA of the CDR3: TGTGCCAGCAGCTTAGGAACGGGGGAACTGTTTTTT. This codes for CASSLGTGELFF.

For this clone: The sample contains more than one DNA sequence encoding this CDR3. This rearrangement joins TRBV5-1 to TRBJ2-5; D might be TRBD1 (5 bases). Germline CDR1 SGHRS, CDR2 YFSETQ. The ends were cut back, 0 bases at V and 5 bases at J, with 14 bases in the middle. There are 15 residues in the CDR3. The DNA for the CDR3 is TGCGCCAGCAGCTTGGGAGGTGGTCGACAGGAGACCCAGTACTTC. It encodes CASSLGGGRQETQYF.

V is TRBV4-2 and J is TRBJ2-2; D is undetermined. The germline V gene encodes CDR1 LGHNA and CDR2 YNFKEQ. V was pared by 6 bases and J by 6 bases, with 8 bases between. There are 12 residues in the CDR3. This CDR3 is CASSGPAGELFF. DNA of the CDR3: TGTGCCAGCAGTGGGCCGGCCGGGGAGCTGTTTTTT.

In DNA form, the CDR3 reads TGTGCTGTCGGGTCCGACAGGTACGCCGGGGAGCTGTTTTTT. Translation: CAVGSDRYAGELFF. The V call is TRBV19, the J call TRBJ2-2, with D possibly matching TRBD1 (6 bases). This CDR3 region has 14 residues. Germline lookup yields CDR1 LNHDA and CDR2 SQIVND (reference sequence).

The V and J genes are TRBV6-1 and TRBJ1-4, with D perhaps TRBD1 (5 bases). CDR1 MNHNS and CDR2 SASEGT come from the germline V gene. The CDR3 totals 14 residues. Deletions cut 2 bases from V and 5 bases from J, with 9 bases between. The CDR3 bases are TGTGCCAGCAGTGAACAGGGCCCAAATGAAAAACTGTTTTTT. Translated: CASSEQGPNEKLFF.